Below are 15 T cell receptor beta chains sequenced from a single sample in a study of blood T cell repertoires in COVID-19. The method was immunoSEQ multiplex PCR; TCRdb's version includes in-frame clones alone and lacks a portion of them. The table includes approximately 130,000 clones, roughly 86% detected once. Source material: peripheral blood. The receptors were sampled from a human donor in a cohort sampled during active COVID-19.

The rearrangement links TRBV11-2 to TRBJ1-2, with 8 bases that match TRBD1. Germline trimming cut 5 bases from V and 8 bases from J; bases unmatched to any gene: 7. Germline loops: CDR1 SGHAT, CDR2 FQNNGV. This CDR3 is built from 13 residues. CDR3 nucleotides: TGTGCCAGCAGCCAGGACAGGGTAGACGGCTACACCTTC. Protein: CASSQDRVDGYTF.

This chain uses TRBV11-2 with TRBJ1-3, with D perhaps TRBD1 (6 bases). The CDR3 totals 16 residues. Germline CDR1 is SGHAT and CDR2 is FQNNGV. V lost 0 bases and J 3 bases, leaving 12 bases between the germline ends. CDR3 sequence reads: CASSLEIWGLGNTIYF. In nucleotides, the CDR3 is TGTGCCAGCAGCTTAGAGATCTGGGGGCTTGGAAACACCATATATTTT.

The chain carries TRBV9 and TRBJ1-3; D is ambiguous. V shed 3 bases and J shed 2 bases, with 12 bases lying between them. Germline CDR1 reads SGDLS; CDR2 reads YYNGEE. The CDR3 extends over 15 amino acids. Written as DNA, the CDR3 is TGTGCCAGCAGCGACCACTTTCTGACTGGAAACACCATATATTTT. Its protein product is CASSDHFLTGNTIYF.

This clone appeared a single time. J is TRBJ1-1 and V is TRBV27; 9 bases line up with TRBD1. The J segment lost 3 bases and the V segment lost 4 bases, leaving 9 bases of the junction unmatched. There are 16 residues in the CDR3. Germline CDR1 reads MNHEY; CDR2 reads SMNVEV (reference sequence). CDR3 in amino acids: CASSYGTGFKDTEAFF. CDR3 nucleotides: TGTGCCAGCAGTTATGGGACAGGGTTTAAGGACACTGAAGCTTTCTTT.

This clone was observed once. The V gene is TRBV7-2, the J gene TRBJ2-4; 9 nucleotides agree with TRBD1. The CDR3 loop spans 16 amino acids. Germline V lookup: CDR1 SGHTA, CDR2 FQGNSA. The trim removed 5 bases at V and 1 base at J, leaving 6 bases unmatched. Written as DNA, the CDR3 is TGTGCCAGCAGCAAACCGGGACAGGGTGCCAAAAACATTCAGTACTTC. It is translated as CASSKPGQGAKNIQYF.

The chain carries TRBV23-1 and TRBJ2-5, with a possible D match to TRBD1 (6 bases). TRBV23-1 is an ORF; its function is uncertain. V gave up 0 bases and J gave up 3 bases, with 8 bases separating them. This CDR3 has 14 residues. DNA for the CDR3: TGCGCCAGCAGTCAATCGAACAGGGAAGAGACCCAGTACTTC. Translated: CASSQSNREETQYF.

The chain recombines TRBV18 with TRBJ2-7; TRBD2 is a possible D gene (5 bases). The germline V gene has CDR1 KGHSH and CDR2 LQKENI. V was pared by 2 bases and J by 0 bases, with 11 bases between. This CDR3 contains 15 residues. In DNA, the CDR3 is TGTGCCAGCTCACCAGCTCCGGACTCCTCCTACGAGCAGTACTTC. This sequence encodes CASSPAPDSSYEQYF.

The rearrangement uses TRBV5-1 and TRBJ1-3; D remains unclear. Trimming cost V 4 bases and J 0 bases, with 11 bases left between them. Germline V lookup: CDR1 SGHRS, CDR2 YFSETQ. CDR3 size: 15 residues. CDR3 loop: CASSLGGFSGNTIYF. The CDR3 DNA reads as TGCGCCAGCAGCCTGGGAGGGTTCTCTGGAAACACCATATATTTT.

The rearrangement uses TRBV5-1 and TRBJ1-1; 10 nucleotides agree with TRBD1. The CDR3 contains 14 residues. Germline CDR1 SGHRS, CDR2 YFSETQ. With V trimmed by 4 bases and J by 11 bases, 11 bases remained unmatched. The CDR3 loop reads CASSQRGQGESAFF. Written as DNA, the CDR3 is TGCGCCAGCAGCCAAAGAGGACAGGGGGAATCGGCTTTCTTT.

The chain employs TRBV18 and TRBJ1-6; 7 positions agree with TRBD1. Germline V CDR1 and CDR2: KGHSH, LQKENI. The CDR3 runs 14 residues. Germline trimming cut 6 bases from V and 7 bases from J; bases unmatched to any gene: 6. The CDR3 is CASSPMDRNSPLHF. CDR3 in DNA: TGTGCCAGCTCTCCTATGGACAGGAATTCACCCCTCCACTTT.

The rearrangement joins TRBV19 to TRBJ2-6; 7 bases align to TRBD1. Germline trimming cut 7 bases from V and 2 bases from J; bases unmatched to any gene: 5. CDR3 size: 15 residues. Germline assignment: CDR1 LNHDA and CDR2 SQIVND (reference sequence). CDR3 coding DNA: TGTGCCAGTAATTACAGGGGAACTGGGGCCAACGTCCTGACTTTC. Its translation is CASNYRGTGANVLTF.

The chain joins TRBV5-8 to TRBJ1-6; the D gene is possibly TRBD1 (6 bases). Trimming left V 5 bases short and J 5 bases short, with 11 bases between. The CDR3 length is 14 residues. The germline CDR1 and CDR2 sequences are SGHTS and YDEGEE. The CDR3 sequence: CASRFRTDNSPLHF. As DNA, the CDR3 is TGTGCCAGCAGGTTCAGGACAGATAATTCACCCCTCCACTTT.

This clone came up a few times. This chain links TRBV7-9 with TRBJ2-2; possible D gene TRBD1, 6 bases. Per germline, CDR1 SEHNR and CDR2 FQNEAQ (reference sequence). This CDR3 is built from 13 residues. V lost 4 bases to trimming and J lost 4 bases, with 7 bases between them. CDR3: CASSSQGTGELFF. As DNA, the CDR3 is TGTGCCAGCAGCTCACAGGGCACCGGGGAGCTGTTTTTT.

This chain's CDR3 is CASSQDTGLVGRSYNEQFF. As DNA, the CDR3 is TGCGCCAGCAGCCAAGATACGGGACTAGTAGGTCGGTCCTACAATGAGCAGTTCTTC. V and J are TRBV4-1 and TRBJ2-1; 8 positions match TRBD2. V lost 0 bases and J lost 1; bases outside the gene matches: 11. The CDR3 has 19 amino acids. From germline, CDR1 is MGHRA and CDR2 YSYEKL.

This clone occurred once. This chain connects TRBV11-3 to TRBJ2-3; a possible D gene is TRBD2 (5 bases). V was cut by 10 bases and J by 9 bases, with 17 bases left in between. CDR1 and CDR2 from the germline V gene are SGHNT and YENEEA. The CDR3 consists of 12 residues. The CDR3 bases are TGTGCCACCGCGACAACGACGGGGACGCAGTATTTT. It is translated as CATATTTGTQYF.